A selection of T cell receptor beta chains follows, all from one sample in a study of identical twins. TCRdb re-analysed the 5' RACE reads in MiXCR, keeping a single row per CDR3 protein. Here the sample spans approximately 500,000 distinct CDR3 sequences, approximately 25% being singletons. These data were also filed under a second study, of T cells expressing NK-cell markers.

The sequenced sample was CD4+ T cells sorted from blood. These receptors originate from a woman under 30 in good health. The CDR3 runs from the conserved cysteine through the conserved F or W. D genes are given only for firm matches. Some rows mark clone size as missing; the rest say once, few, many or name a class of expanded clone.

CDR3 length: 15; J gene: TRBJ2-2; V gene: TRBV11-2; D gene: TRBD1; clone size: few; CDR3 protein: CASSARDRRTGELFF; CDR3 DNA: TGTGCCAGCAGCGCACGGGACAGGCGTACCGGGGAGCTGTTTTTT
CDR3 length: 14; J gene: TRBJ2-7; V gene: TRBV7-8; D gene: TRBD2; clone size: -; CDR3 protein: CASSLAAGVSGQYF; CDR3 DNA: TGTGCCAGCAGCTTAGCGGCGGGGGTCTCAGGGCAGTACTTC
CDR3 length: 13; J gene: TRBJ2-3; V gene: TRBV20-1; D gene: -; clone size: few; CDR3 protein: CSAKAGDADTQYF; CDR3 DNA: TGCAGTGCTAAAGCAGGGGACGCAGATACGCAGTATTTT
CDR3 length: 12; J gene: TRBJ2-1; V gene: TRBV20-1; D gene: -; clone size: few; CDR3 protein: CSALSSYNEQFF; CDR3 DNA: TGCAGTGCTCTGAGCTCCTACAATGAGCAGTTCTTC
CDR3 length: 16; J gene: TRBJ2-1; V gene: TRBV11-2; D gene: TRBD2; clone size: -; CDR3 protein: CASASRGLADYNEQFF; CDR3 DNA: TGTGCCAGCGCCAGTCGGGGACTAGCGGATTACAATGAGCAGTTCTTC
CDR3 length: 14; J gene: TRBJ1-5; V gene: TRBV20-1; D gene: TRBD1; clone size: few; CDR3 protein: CSARKSGGDQPQHF; CDR3 DNA: TGCAGTGCTAGGAAATCAGGGGGCGATCAGCCCCAGCATTTT
CDR3 length: 13; J gene: TRBJ2-5; V gene: TRBV6-6; D gene: -; clone size: -; CDR3 protein: CASRARYQETQYF; CDR3 DNA: TGTGCCAGCAGAGCGCGGTACCAAGAGACCCAGTACTTC
CDR3 length: 16; J gene: TRBJ2-3; V gene: TRBV7-2; D gene: TRBD2; clone size: few; CDR3 protein: CASSSKPGLAGGTQYF; CDR3 DNA: TGTGCCAGCAGCTCAAAACCGGGACTAGCGGGAGGCACGCAGTATTTT
CDR3 length: 12; J gene: TRBJ1-2; V gene: TRBV11-2; D gene: -; clone size: -; CDR3 protein: CASSFQWGGYTF; CDR3 DNA: TGTGCCAGCAGCTTCCAATGGGGTGGCTACACCTTC
CDR3 length: 13; J gene: TRBJ2-1; V gene: TRBV20-1; D gene: TRBD2; clone size: -; CDR3 protein: CSAEAGPYNEQFF; CDR3 DNA: TGCAGTGCCGAAGCGGGGCCCTACAATGAGCAGTTCTTC
CDR3 length: 14; J gene: TRBJ1-1; V gene: TRBV20-1; D gene: TRBD1; clone size: -; CDR3 protein: CSALQGAGNTEAFF; CDR3 DNA: TGCAGTGCCTTACAGGGGGCGGGGAACACTGAAGCTTTCTTT
CDR3 length: 13; J gene: TRBJ2-3; V gene: TRBV20-1; D gene: -; clone size: few; CDR3 protein: CGTGRSMPDTQYF; CDR3 DNA: TGCGGCACTGGGCGGAGCATGCCAGATACGCAGTATTTT
CDR3 length: 15; J gene: TRBJ1-4; V gene: TRBV7-2; D gene: TRBD1; clone size: few; CDR3 protein: CASSGTGERGEKLFF; CDR3 DNA: TGTGCCAGCAGCGGGACAGGGGAACGGGGTGAAAAACTGTTTTTT
CDR3 length: 14; J gene: TRBJ2-7; V gene: TRBV6-1; D gene: TRBD1; clone size: -; CDR3 protein: CASSGQGASYEQYF; CDR3 DNA: TGTGCCAGCAGTGGTCAGGGGGCCTCCTACGAGCAGTACTTC
CDR3 length: 15; J gene: TRBJ2-5; V gene: TRBV9; D gene: -; clone size: -; CDR3 protein: CASSVKGSLQETQYF; CDR3 DNA: TGTGCCAGCAGCGTAAAGGGAAGTTTGCAAGAGACCCAGTACTTC
CDR3 length: 13; J gene: TRBJ2-1; V gene: TRBV6-4; D gene: TRBD1; clone size: few; CDR3 protein: CASSRLTGGEQFF; CDR3 DNA: TGTGCCAGCAGCAGATTGACAGGGGGCGAGCAGTTCTTC
CDR3 length: 14; J gene: TRBJ2-2; V gene: TRBV12-3/TRBV12-4; D gene: -; clone size: once; CDR3 protein: CASRSQRSSGELFF; CDR3 DNA: TGTGCCAGCAGGTCGCAAAGGTCGTCCGGGGAGCTGTTTTTT
CDR3 length: 15; J gene: TRBJ2-1; V gene: TRBV2; D gene: TRBD1; clone size: -; CDR3 protein: CASSMDRGRRNEQFF; CDR3 DNA: TGTGCCAGCAGTATGGACAGGGGGCGGCGTAATGAGCAGTTCTTC
CDR3 length: 14; J gene: TRBJ2-5; V gene: TRBV6-1; D gene: -; clone size: -; CDR3 protein: CASRGLVIQETQYF; CDR3 DNA: TGTGCCAGCAGGGGATTGGTGATTCAAGAGACCCAGTACTTC
CDR3 length: 15; J gene: TRBJ2-7; V gene: TRBV10-2; D gene: TRBD2; clone size: few; CDR3 protein: CASSLFGGEGYEQYF; CDR3 DNA: TGCGCCAGCAGTCTCTTTGGAGGGGAGGGCTACGAGCAGTACTTC
CDR3 length: 16; J gene: TRBJ2-1; V gene: TRBV6-1; D gene: TRBD2; clone size: once; CDR3 protein: CASSEASGRYYNEQFF; CDR3 DNA: TGTGCCAGCAGTGAGGCTAGCGGGAGGTACTACAATGAGCAGTTCTTC
CDR3 length: 12; J gene: TRBJ2-5; V gene: TRBV29-1; D gene: -; clone size: -; CDR3 protein: CSVVVQRETQYF; CDR3 DNA: TGCAGCGTTGTTGTGCAGAGGGAGACCCAGTACTTC
CDR3 length: 14; J gene: TRBJ1-1; V gene: TRBV12-3/TRBV12-4; D gene: -; clone size: many; CDR3 protein: CASSFVGMNTEAFF; CDR3 DNA: TGTGCCAGCAGTTTCGTGGGGATGAACACTGAAGCTTTCTTT
CDR3 length: 17; J gene: TRBJ2-2; V gene: TRBV6-5; D gene: -; clone size: few; CDR3 protein: CASSYGRAYTNTGELFF; CDR3 DNA: TGTGCCAGCAGTTACGGCCGGGCTTATACGAACACCGGGGAGCTGTTTTTT